This T cell receptor beta chain was documented in a study of blood T cell repertoires in COVID-19. As for the study in general: T cells, B-cell-depleted T cells, or PBMCs provided the cDNA or gDNA that served as material.

The germline V and J ends were trimmed by 2 bases and 5 bases, with 13 bases remaining between them. The germline V gene encodes CDR1 MGHDK and CDR2 SYGVNS. The CDR3 is made up of 15 amino acids. Seattle-derived patients entered the study during active infection and were followed longitudinally. In the study's own analysis: Reference gene primer amplification in the assay estimated nucleated cell counts. The method was immunoSEQ multiplex PCR; TCRdb's version includes in-frame clones alone and lacks a portion of them. The V and J calls and the clone size are those of that table, but D and trimming were determined from the DNA. The table has 200,000 to 250,000 clones, roughly 85% seen once.

The source of this sequence is a woman between 65 and 79 years old with COVID-19, enrolled during active disease. The sequenced material came from peripheral blood. The genes are TRBV25-1 and TRBJ1-5, with D possibly being TRBD1 (5 bases). DNA for the CDR3: TGTGCCAGCAGTGAACAGGGCGGAAGATATCAGCCCCAGCATTTT. Its translation: CASSEQGGRYQPQHF.